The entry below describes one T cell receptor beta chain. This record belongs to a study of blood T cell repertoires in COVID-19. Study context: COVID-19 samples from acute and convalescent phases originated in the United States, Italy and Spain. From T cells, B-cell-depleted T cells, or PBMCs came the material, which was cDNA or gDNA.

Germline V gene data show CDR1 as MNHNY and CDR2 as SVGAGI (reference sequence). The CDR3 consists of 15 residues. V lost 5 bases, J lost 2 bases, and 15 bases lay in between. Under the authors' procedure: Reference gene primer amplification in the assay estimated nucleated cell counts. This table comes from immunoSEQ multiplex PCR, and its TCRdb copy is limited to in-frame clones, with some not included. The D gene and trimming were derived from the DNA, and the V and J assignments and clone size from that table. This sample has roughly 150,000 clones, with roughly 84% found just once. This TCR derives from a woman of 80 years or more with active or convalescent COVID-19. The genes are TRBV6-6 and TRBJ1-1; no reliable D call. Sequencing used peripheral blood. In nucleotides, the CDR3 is TGTGCCAGCAGTCCCCGGGGTAGGCCAAACACTGAAGCTTTCTTT. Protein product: CASSPRGRPNTEAFF.